These 20 T cell receptor beta chains came from one sample sequenced in a study of blood T cell repertoires in COVID-19 (dated by TCRdb to 2020 to 2022). The library came from the immunoSEQ multiplex PCR assay. Drawn from immuneACCESS, this table holds only the in-frame rearrangements with V and J called that TCRdb kept. Clones are partly lost; checked studies trace under half to an unresolved V gene and leave the rest unexplained. The sample includes about 180,000 clones, with approximately 83% observed a single time. The ten biggest clones cover 1.5% of the sample. The source material was peripheral blood. The receptors originated from a human donor in a cohort sampled during active COVID-19.

As for this clone: Other DNA sequences within the sample encode an identical CDR3. This chain uses TRBV12-3 or TRBV12-4 with TRBJ2-1, with a weak D call TRBD2 (5 bases). There are 12 residues in the CDR3. V was clipped by 5 bases and J by 6 bases, with 8 bases between them. CDR3 protein: CASSPTSNEQFF. The CDR3 bases are TGTGCCAGCAGTCCAACTAGCAATGAGCAGTTCTTC.

The chain uses TRBV11-2 and TRBJ2-7, with a possible D match to TRBD1 (6 bases). The CDR3 runs to 15 residues. The V end was cut by 5 bases, the J end by 2 bases, with 16 bases between. Germline lookup yields CDR1 SGHAT and CDR2 FQNNGV. CDR3 nucleotide sequence: TGTGCCAGCAGCCGAGACAGGCAGTTAACCTACGAGCAGTACTTC. Its protein product is CASSRDRQLTYEQYF.

This clone was recorded once. This rearrangement joins TRBV4-3 to TRBJ1-3; D is uncertain. The V gene's germline CDR1 is LGHNA and CDR2 YSLEER. CDR3 length: 17 amino acids. Trimming removed 1 base at V and 0 bases at J, with 13 bases between. In nucleotides, the CDR3 is TGCGCCAGCAGCCAAGCGCGCCCGGGTTTCTCTGGAAACACCATATATTTT. The encoded protein is CASSQARPGFSGNTIYF.

This chain joins TRBV5-1 and TRBJ1-5; D ambiguous. The CDR3 spans 12 residues. CDR1 is SGHRS, CDR2 YFSETQ, per germline. Trimming pared 3 bases from V and 8 bases from J, leaving 9 bases between. DNA for the CDR3: TGCGCCAGCAGCTACCCGGTTAAGCCCCAGCATTTT. Protein: CASSYPVKPQHF. Variable domain in full (rest from reference TRBV5-1 and TRBJ1-5): KAGVTQTPRYLIKTRGQQVTLSCSPISGHRSVSWYQQTPGQGLQFLFEYFSETQRNKGNFPGRFSGRQFSNSRSEMNVSTLELGDSALYLCASSYPVKPQHFGDGTRLSIL.

CDR3 sequence reads: CAITQTGGTEAFF. The CDR3 region has the DNA TGTGCCATCACTCAGACAGGGGGCACTGAAGCTTTCTTT. The chain carries TRBV10-3 and TRBJ1-1; 9 bases are shared with TRBD1. This CDR3 has 13 residues. Germline values: CDR1 ENHRY, CDR2 SYGVKD. V lost 7 bases and J lost 4; bases outside the gene matches: 4.

In this sample, this clone turned up a few times. CDR3 loop: CASSPNRGAFF. The CDR3 DNA is TGTGCCAGCAGCCCCAATAGGGGAGCTTTCTTT. V is TRBV7-2 and J is TRBJ1-1, with D tentatively TRBD1 (5 bases). V was clipped by 5 bases and J by 10 bases, with 11 bases between them. CDR3 length equals 11 residues. Germline values: CDR1 SGHTA, CDR2 FQGNSA.

The chain's CDR3 is CASSLVPQETYEQYF. The CDR3 DNA reads as TGTGCCAGCAGCTTAGTTCCACAGGAAACCTACGAGCAGTACTTC. The chain links TRBV11-2 to TRBJ2-7; maybe TRBD1 (5 bases). The CDR3 has 15 residues. Per the germline V gene, CDR1 is SGHAT and CDR2 is FQNNGV. With 1 base removed from V and 2 bases from J, the gap between germline ends came to 12 bases.

The rearrangement links TRBV7-9 to TRBJ2-1, with 10 bases lining up with TRBD1. The germline gives CDR1 SEHNR, CDR2 FQNEAQ (reference sequence). The CDR3 loop spans 16 amino acids. The V and J ends lost 5 bases and 2 bases, in that order; junction bases with no gene match: 6. The CDR3 loop is CASSARQGAAYNEQFF. In nucleotides, the CDR3 is TGTGCCAGCAGCGCCAGACAGGGGGCGGCCTACAATGAGCAGTTCTTC.

The chain couples TRBV6-5 to TRBJ2-7; TRBD1 aligns across 7 bases. V lost 3 bases, J lost 0 bases, and 5 bases stayed unmatched. Germline loops: CDR1 MNHEY, CDR2 SVGAGI. CDR3 length: 15 residues. This chain's CDR3 is CASSYQTGSSYEQYF. The CDR3 coding sequence is TGTGCCAGCAGTTATCAGACAGGGAGCTCCTACGAGCAGTACTTC.

This clone was seen a single time. This chain links TRBV5-5 with TRBJ1-6, with D perhaps matching TRBD1 (5 bases). CDR3 length equals 16 residues. The V end was cut by 1 base, the J end by 11 bases, with 19 bases between. CDR1 and CDR2 from the germline V gene are SGHKS and YYEKEE (reference sequence). In DNA form, the CDR3 reads TGTGCCAGCAGCTTGACAGGAAGCCCCCGGATGACACCCCTCCACTTT. This gives the protein CASSLTGSPRMTPLHF.

V is TRBV21-1 and J is TRBJ1-5; the table names TRBD1, a call not compared with the DNA. TRBV21-1 is labeled a pseudogene. This CDR3 is 18 amino acids long. Here the CDR3 reads CASSNSFWFQGDNQPQHF. In nucleotides, the CDR3 is TGTGCCAGCAGCAACTCCTTTTGGTTTCAGGGGGACAATCAGCCCCAGCATTTT.

The chain recombines TRBV3-1 (or the pseudogene TRBV3-2) with TRBJ2-7, with 13 nucleotides matching TRBD2. This CDR3 has 15 amino acids. Germline V gene sequence: CDR1 LGHDT, CDR2 YNNKEL (reference sequence). V lost 4 bases and J lost 4; bases outside the gene matches: 4. The CDR3 loop reads CASSRGLAGRYEQYF. The CDR3, as DNA: TGTGCCAGCAGCCGGGGACTAGCGGGAAGGTACGAGCAGTACTTC.

The V and J genes are TRBV11-2 and TRBJ2-3; 16 positions match TRBD2. The CDR3 is 16 residues long. Germline loops: CDR1 SGHAT, CDR2 FQNNGV. With V trimmed by 3 bases and J by 3 bases, 0 bases remained unmatched. In nucleotides, the CDR3 is TGTGCCAGCAGCTTGGGACTAGCGGGAGGGACAGATACGCAGTATTTT. Translating it yields CASSLGLAGGTDTQYF. The whole variable domain, remainder taken from reference TRBV11-2 and TRBJ2-3, is EAGVAQSPRYKIIEKRQSVAFWCNPISGHATLYWYQQILGQGPKLLIQFQNNGVVDDSQLPKDRFSAERLKGVDSTLKIQPAKLEDSAVYLCASSLGLAGGTDTQYFGPGTRLTVL.

This clone has a handful of counts. The germline gene is not matched at one end of the junction; a read error may be the cause. The rearrangement joins TRBV2 to TRBJ2-7; D gene uncertain. This CDR3 contains 12 residues. The V gene's germline CDR1 is SNHLY and CDR2 FYNNEI. The CDR3 DNA follows: TGTGCCACCGGAGCTACCTCCTCCGAGCAGTACTTC. This gives the protein CATGATSSEQYF.

The chain couples TRBV18 to TRBJ2-7; no clear D gene. Germline V gene data show CDR1 as KGHSH and CDR2 as LQKENI. The length of the CDR3 is 14 residues. V lost 0 bases and J lost 2, with 8 bases in between. The CDR3 protein is CASSPPGQTYEQYF. The CDR3 DNA sequence: TGTGCCAGCTCACCACCGGGCCAAACCTACGAGCAGTACTTC.

This clone was observed a handful of times. The chain links TRBV21-1 to TRBJ1-1; the D call of TRBD1 is as the table states it, not checked on the DNA. TRBV21-1 is assigned pseudogene status. The CDR3 is 15 residues long. Here the CDR3 reads CASSRAQVMDTEAFF. CDR3 nucleotide sequence: TGTGCCAGCAGCAGGGCTCAGGTAATGGACACTGAAGCTTTCTTT.

The rearrangement joins TRBV19 to TRBJ1-2; D not certain. The CDR3 contains 13 residues. Germline loops: CDR1 LNHDA, CDR2 SQIVND (reference sequence). Trimming stripped 1 base from V and 8 bases from J, with 11 bases between. The chain's CDR3 is CASSIVGFRGYTF. The CDR3 DNA reads as TGTGCCAGTAGTATAGTCGGGTTTCGGGGCTACACCTTC.

This clone has a single count. The rearrangement joins TRBV6-5 to TRBJ2-5; 11 positions agree with TRBD1. Germline-derived CDR1 and CDR2 are MNHEY and SVGAGI. V lost 5 bases, J lost 3 bases, and 5 bases stayed unmatched. The CDR3 sequence is 15 residues long. The CDR3 sequence is CASSLDRGLEETQYF. CDR3 nucleotides: TGTGCCAGCAGTCTGGACAGGGGGCTAGAAGAGACCCAGTACTTC.

V gene TRBV15 combines with J gene TRBJ1-1, with a possible D match to TRBD1 (6 bases). This CDR3 region has 15 residues. Germline V gene lookup returns CDR1 LNHNV and CDR2 YYDKDF (reference sequence). V dropped 0 bases and J dropped 4 bases, with 12 bases sitting between them. The CDR3 sequence is CATSRDPGQLTEAFF. In nucleotides, the CDR3 is TGTGCCACCAGCAGAGATCCCGGACAGCTCACTGAAGCTTTCTTT.

This sequence joins TRBV18 and TRBJ2-6; 7 bases agree with TRBD2. V shed 4 bases and J 4 bases; nucleotides not matched to a gene: 4. The CDR3 totals 15 residues. Germline-derived CDR1 and CDR2 are KGHSH and LQKENI. CDR3 loop: CASSRGGAGANVLTF. The DNA of the CDR3 is TGTGCCAGCTCACGGGGAGGGGCCGGGGCCAACGTCCTGACTTTC.